One sample yielded the 27 T cell receptor beta chains listed below, sequenced in a study of T cell responses to AZD1222 COVID-19 vaccine. TCRdb's copy holds only in-frame clones and misses some; the assay was immunoSEQ multiplex PCR. The table lists under 150,000 clones, 93% of them singletons. Source: peripheral blood, taken on day 0 of AZD1222 vaccination. The receptor source for this set is an adult in good health.

The rearrangement joins TRBV28 to TRBJ2-3; TRBD2 matches 9 bases. Trimming at V came to 7 bases and at J to 0 bases, leaving 8 bases not matched to a gene. This CDR3 is built from 16 residues. CDR1 and CDR2 from the germline V gene are MDHEN and SYDVKM. The CDR3 region is CASKLLLAGSTDTQYF. The CDR3 nucleotides read TGTGCCAGCAAGCTCCTTCTAGCGGGGAGCACAGATACGCAGTATTTT.

This clone was found once. V usage is TRBV5-8 and J usage is TRBJ2-3; 10 nucleotides agree with TRBD1. The V segment lost 5 bases and the J segment 1 base; nucleotides outside the gene matches: 7. Germline loops: CDR1 SGHTS, CDR2 YDEGEE. This CDR3 is 16 amino acids long. The CDR3 spells CASSWRQGAGTDTQYF. The DNA for the CDR3 is TGTGCCAGCAGTTGGCGACAGGGGGCCGGCACAGATACGCAGTATTTT. Based on the CDR3 plus reference TRBV5-8 and TRBJ2-3, the full variable domain is EAGVTQSPTHLIKTRGQQATLRCSPISGHTSVYWYQQALGLGLQFLLWYDEGEERNRGNFPPRFSGRQFPNYSSELNVNALELEDSALYLCASSWRQGAGTDTQYFGPGTRLTVL.

V usage is TRBV9 and J usage is TRBJ1-2; D is perhaps TRBD1 (6 bases). Trimming removed 6 bases at V and 8 bases at J, with 14 bases between. The CDR3 runs to 12 residues. Germline CDR1 is SGDLS and CDR2 is YYNGEE. CDR3 nucleotide sequence: TGTGCCAGCACCCGGACCGGGGGCGGCTACACCTTC. Translation gives CASTRTGGGYTF.

The J gene is TRBJ1-1, the V gene TRBV7-3; TRBD1 might be the D (6 bases). The CDR3 is 14 amino acids. Germline lookup yields CDR1 SGHTA and CDR2 FQGTGA. Trimming removed 5 bases from V and 11 bases from J, with 21 bases in between. The CDR3 sequence is CASSKQGAVGEAFF. The DNA for the CDR3 is TGTGCCAGCAGCAAACAGGGTGCGGTTGGTGAGGCTTTCTTT.

This clone was observed a single time. V and J are TRBV28 and TRBJ2-1; no reliable D call. Deletions cut 5 bases from V and 2 bases from J, with 10 bases between. Per the germline V gene, CDR1 is MDHEN and CDR2 is SYDVKM. The CDR3 is 14 residues long. The CDR3 nucleotides read TGTGCCAGCAGTCGGACGGACCCCTACAATGAGCAGTTCTTC. This encodes CASSRTDPYNEQFF.

The chain employs TRBV6-5 and TRBJ1-5; D possibly corresponds to TRBD1 (6 bases). V lost 7 bases, J lost 7 bases, and 20 bases lay in between. The CDR3 spans 15 residues. Germline V gene data show CDR1 as MNHEY and CDR2 as SVGAGI. The CDR3 loop reads CASKMTGASGQPQHF. The CDR3 bases are TGTGCCAGCAAGATGACAGGCGCATCGGGCCAGCCCCAGCATTTT.

The chain combines TRBV6-1 with TRBJ2-7, with D possibly being TRBD2 (6 bases). This CDR3 has 16 amino acids. The V gene's germline CDR1 is MNHNS and CDR2 SASEGT. V was shortened by 3 bases and J by 12 bases, with 27 bases between the two germline ends. The CDR3 loop reads CASSDSSWYTRGWMYF. Written as DNA, the CDR3 is TGTGCCAGCAGTGATTCGAGTTGGTACACCCGGGGGTGGATGTACTTC.

The sample holds one count of this clone. This CDR3 is CASHGQGNSPLHF. The CDR3 DNA reads as TGTGCCAGTCACGGACAGGGTAATTCACCCCTCCACTTT. The chain links TRBV19 to TRBJ1-6; the match to TRBD1 covers 8 bases. Losses at the gene ends were 8 bases for V and 6 bases for J; bases not matched to a gene: 3. Germline CDR1 is LNHDA and CDR2 is SQIVND (reference sequence). The CDR3 length is 13 residues.

The gene calls are TRBV19 and TRBJ1-4; 8 bases are a match to TRBD1. V shed 6 bases and J 8 bases; nucleotides not matched to a gene: 14. Germline-derived CDR1 and CDR2 are LNHDA and SQIVND (reference sequence). The CDR3 is made up of 16 amino acids. The CDR3 sequence: CASRRLDRGLEEKLFF. In DNA form, the CDR3 reads TGTGCCAGTAGGAGACTCGACAGGGGCTTGGAGGAAAAACTGTTTTTT. The full variable domain, with the rest looked up from reference TRBV19 and TRBJ1-4, is DGGITQSPKYLFRKEGQNVTLSCEQNLNHDAMYWYRQDPGQGLRLIYYSQIVNDFQKGDIAEGYSVSREKKESFPLTVTSAQKNPTAFYLCASRRLDRGLEEKLFFGSGTQLSVL.

The genes are TRBV6-5 and TRBJ1-1; D gene uncertain. Deletions cut 5 bases from V and 6 bases from J, with 16 bases between. The germline CDR1 and CDR2 sequences are MNHEY and SVGAGI. The CDR3 sequence is 14 residues long. The CDR3 spells CASSQRKGVSEAFF. The CDR3 DNA follows: TGTGCCAGCAGTCAGCGAAAGGGTGTGTCTGAAGCTTTCTTT.

This clone appeared a few times. This chain links TRBV3-1 (or the pseudogene TRBV3-2) with TRBJ1-1; D not resolved. Germline CDR1 and CDR2: LGHDT and YNNKEL (reference sequence). The CDR3 contains 13 residues. V lost 4 bases to trimming and J lost 1 base, with 7 bases between them. The CDR3 DNA reads TGTGCCAGCAGCCGCCGCCCGAACACTGAAGCTTTCTTT. Amino acid sequence: CASSRRPNTEAFF.

The sample holds a few counts of this clone. This chain connects TRBV5-8 to TRBJ2-7, with a possible D match to TRBD2 (5 bases). Trimming shortened V by 1 base and J by 7 bases, and 15 bases separated the two germline ends. The CDR3 consists of 14 residues. Germline lookup yields CDR1 SGHTS and CDR2 YDEGEE. Written as DNA, the CDR3 is TGTGCCAGCAGCTTGACTAGATCTCTACGGGAGCAGTACTTC. Translating gives CASSLTRSLREQYF.

The V gene is TRBV11-1, the J gene TRBJ2-7, with D maybe TRBD1 (6 bases). This CDR3 is built from 15 residues. V shed 5 bases and J shed 3 bases, with 17 bases lying between them. Germline CDR1 is SGHAT and CDR2 is FQDESV (reference sequence). CDR3 sequence (DNA): TGTGCCAGCAGCCACGCCGGCACAGGGATCTACGAGCAGTACTTC. Protein sequence: CASSHAGTGIYEQYF.

The chain employs TRBV4-1 and TRBJ1-2; D not certain. Trimming stripped 0 bases from V and 8 bases from J, with 10 bases between. Germline values: CDR1 MGHRA, CDR2 YSYEKL. This CDR3 comprises 13 residues. The DNA of the CDR3 is TGCGCCAGCAGCCAAGAGGGTTTCGACGGCTACACCTTC. Protein sequence: CASSQEGFDGYTF.

This clone appeared once. V is TRBV7-2 and J is TRBJ2-1; TRBD2 might be the D (6 bases). The length of the CDR3 is 15 residues. The germline V gene has CDR1 SGHTA and CDR2 FQGNSA. Trimming took 5 bases from V and 3 from J, leaving 14 bases between them. The CDR3 coding sequence is TGTGCCAGCAGCCCACGGGGGTCTAGCTACAATGAGCAGTTCTTC. Protein product: CASSPRGSSYNEQFF. Full variable domain (remainder filled in from reference TRBV7-2 and TRBJ2-1): GAGVSQSPSNKVTEKGKDVELRCDPISGHTALYWYRQSLGQGLEFLIYFQGNSAPDKSGLPSDRFSAERTGGSVSTLTIQRTQQEDSAVYLCASSPRGSSYNEQFFGPGTRLTVL.

The rearrangement links TRBV7-2 to TRBJ2-7; perhaps TRBD2 as D (5 bases). The CDR3 is 14 amino acids. V lost 4 bases and J 5 bases, leaving 15 bases between the germline ends. Germline assignment: CDR1 SGHTA and CDR2 FQGNSA. The CDR3 region has the DNA TGTGCCAGCAGCTGGGCTATTGGGCGGGACGAGCAGTACTTC. This sequence encodes CASSWAIGRDEQYF.

The genes are TRBV6-5 and TRBJ1-2; D call uncertain. Germline V gene data show CDR1 as MNHEY and CDR2 as SVGAGI. Between the trimmed V and J ends, which lost 8 bases and 4 bases, there was a span of 14 bases. There are 13 residues in the CDR3. For the CDR3, the DNA is TGTGCCAGCGTGGAGGGCTACGGCTATGGCTACACCTTC. It encodes CASVEGYGYGYTF.

J is TRBJ1-1 and V is TRBV5-6, with D uncertain. This CDR3 contains 14 residues. From germline, CDR1 is SGHDT and CDR2 YYEEEE. CDR3 DNA sequence: TGTGCAGCGTTGGTAAACGGCGGGAACACTGAAGCTTTCTTT. Its protein is CAALVNGGNTEAFF.

This clone showed up just once. The V call is TRBV28, the J call TRBJ1-5; D remains unclear. Germline V gene lookup returns CDR1 MDHEN and CDR2 SYDVKM. V lost 10 bases and J lost 7, with 20 bases in between. The CDR3 extends over 14 amino acids. This chain's CDR3 is CATYRPLDGQPQHF. CDR3 coding DNA: TGTGCCACCTACCGTCCCTTGGACGGCCAGCCCCAGCATTTT.

The chain carries TRBV2 and TRBJ2-3, with TRBD2 as a possible D gene (5 bases). The CDR3 runs to 14 residues. The V end was cut by 9 bases, the J end by 3 bases, with 16 bases between. Germline values: CDR1 SNHLY, CDR2 FYNNEI. The CDR3 sequence: CASNAGLETDTQYF. CDR3 sequence (DNA): TGTGCCAGTAACGCGGGCCTGGAGACAGATACGCAGTATTTT.

The V call is TRBV27, the J call TRBJ2-1; 8 nucleotides align to TRBD2. V was pared by 6 bases and J by 3 bases, with 10 bases of the junction left unmatched. Germline V gene data show CDR1 as MNHEY and CDR2 as SMNVEV (reference sequence). CDR3 length: 16 residues. In nucleotides, the CDR3 is TGTGCCAGCAGCGCACGAGCGGGAGAAAACTACAATGAGCAGTTCTTC. It translates to CASSARAGENYNEQFF.

This chain uses TRBV14 with TRBJ1-2; D possibly corresponds to TRBD1 (6 bases). Looked up from germline, CDR1 is SGHDN and CDR2 is FVKESK. The CDR3 sequence is 17 residues long. Trimming took 1 base from V and 0 from J, leaving 15 bases between them. This chain's CDR3 is CASSQGLTQGTNYGYTF. In DNA, the CDR3 is TGTGCCAGCAGCCAAGGCCTGACACAGGGCACTAACTATGGCTACACCTTC.

The chain uses TRBV28 and TRBJ1-5; D perhaps matches TRBD1 (6 bases). Germline CDR1 reads MDHEN; CDR2 reads SYDVKM. The CDR3 is 13 residues long. The ends were cut back, 5 bases at V and 3 bases at J, with 8 bases in the middle. The chain's CDR3 is CASSRGYNQPQHF. Written as DNA, the CDR3 is TGTGCCAGCAGTAGGGGGTACAATCAGCCCCAGCATTTT.

The gene calls are TRBV10-2 and TRBJ2-2; D may match TRBD1 or TRBD2 (5 bases each). V gave up 2 bases and J gave up 5 bases, with 12 bases separating them. Germline CDR1 reads WSHSY; CDR2 reads SAAADI. The CDR3 length is 15 residues. CDR3 coding DNA: TGCGCCAGCAGTGAGGGAGCAGGGAGTACCGGGGAGCTGTTTTTT. This sequence encodes CASSEGAGSTGELFF.

J is TRBJ1-1 and V is TRBV6-1; TRBD1 is a possible D gene (6 bases). The CDR3 sequence is 13 residues long. Germline V gene sequence: CDR1 MNHNS, CDR2 SASEGT. The V end lost 4 bases, the J end lost 3 bases, and 9 bases lay between the germline ends. The DNA of the CDR3 is TGTGCCAGCAGTGTAGCAGGGGACACTGAAGCTTTCTTT. Encoded protein: CASSVAGDTEAFF.

V usage is TRBV7-9 and J usage is TRBJ1-1, with D tentatively TRBD1 (5 bases). There are 16 residues in the CDR3. Germline CDR1 reads SEHNR; CDR2 reads FQNEAQ (reference sequence). Trimming removed 2 bases from V and 4 bases from J, with 17 bases in between. CDR3 coding DNA: TGTGCCAGCAGCTTATATCAGGAGGGGAAGGGCACTGAAGCTTTCTTT. It is translated as CASSLYQEGKGTEAFF.

The CDR3 nucleotides read TGTGCCAGCAGCTTATGGCGCGGTCCCGATGAAGCTTTCTTT. Its translation is CASSLWRGPDEAFF. The chain has TRBV7-2 and TRBJ1-1; no clear D gene. V was trimmed by 2 bases and J by 7 bases, leaving 14 bases between them. The length of the CDR3 is 14 residues. Germline V CDR1 and CDR2: SGHTA, FQGNSA.